These 14 T cell receptor beta chains were sequenced from one sample in a study of CD8 T cells in ankylosing spondylitis. TCRdb re-called the 5' RACE reads through MiXCR, storing one row per CDR3 protein. Among about 140,000 distinct CDR3 sequences, around a third were seen once, and the ten largest hold around 6.2%. The specimen sequenced was synovial fluid, either unsorted or a sorted T cell fraction (not recorded which). The receptors were gathered from a male donor with ankylosing spondylitis.

This clonotype was observed a few times. As DNA, the CDR3 is TGTGCCAGCAGCCTAACAACGGGGGTCTCTGGAAACACCATATATTTT. Its protein product is CASSLTTGVSGNTIYF. The V call is TRBV5-6, the J call TRBJ1-3, with a tentative D call TRBD1 (5 bases). Germline assignment: CDR1 SGHDT and CDR2 YYEEEE. This CDR3 region has 16 residues. Trimming removed 4 bases from V and 0 bases from J, with 14 bases in between. The full variable domain, completed using reference TRBV5-6 and TRBJ1-3, is DAGVTQSPTHLIKTRGQQVTLRCSPKSGHDTVSWYQQALGQGPQFIFQYYEEEERQRGNFPDRFSGHQFPNYSSELNVNALLLGDSALYLCASSLTTGVSGNTIYFGEGSWLTVV.

The chain uses TRBV9 and TRBJ2-1, with TRBD1 matching 10 bases. The CDR3 covers 16 residues. V was clipped by 4 bases and J by 3 bases; unmatched bases: 7. Germline loops: CDR1 SGDLS, CDR2 YYNGEE. The CDR3: CASSPIGTGVYNEQFF. For the CDR3, the DNA is TGTGCCAGCAGCCCAATCGGGACAGGGGTCTACAATGAGCAGTTCTTC.

The chain has TRBV29-1 and TRBJ1-1, with a weak D call TRBD1 (5 bases). CDR3 length: 15 amino acids. Deletions cut 6 bases from V and 0 bases from J, with 17 bases between. CDR1 and CDR2 from the germline V gene are SQVTM and ANQGSEA. This chain's CDR3 is CSVKAGWGLNTEAFF. In nucleotides, the CDR3 is TGCAGCGTCAAAGCGGGGTGGGGACTGAACACTGAAGCTTTCTTT. The full variable domain, completed using reference TRBV29-1 and TRBJ1-1, is SAVISQKPSRDICQRGTSLTIQCQVDSQVTMMFWYRQQPGQSLTLIATANQGSEATYESGFVIDKFPISRPNLTFSTLTVSNMSPEDSSIYLCSVKAGWGLNTEAFFGQGTRLTVV.

The chain has TRBV29-1 and TRBJ2-7; D remains ambiguous. The length of the CDR3 is 12 residues. Trimming left V 6 bases short and J 5 bases short, with 14 bases between. Germline values: CDR1 SQVTM, CDR2 ANQGSEA. The CDR3 loop is CSVAKGWDEQYF. In nucleotides, the CDR3 is TGCAGCGTCGCCAAGGGCTGGGACGAGCAGTACTTC.

This clonotype was counted between two and nine times. The chain is built from TRBV5-1 and TRBJ1-6, with a tentative D call TRBD1 (6 bases). Trimming stripped 2 bases from V and 10 bases from J, with 16 bases between. Germline V gives CDR1 SGHRS, CDR2 YFSETQ. The CDR3 has 15 residues. DNA for the CDR3: TGCGCCAGCAGCTTTTTTGGGGACCAGGGGTCACCCCTCCACTTT. Protein: CASSFFGDQGSPLHF.

The gene calls are TRBV16 and TRBJ1-2; D uncertain. The germline V and J ends were trimmed by 0 bases and 5 bases, with 10 bases remaining between them. The CDR3 sequence is 14 residues long. Germline V lookup: CDR1 KGHSY, CDR2 FQNENV. Here the CDR3 DNA reads TGTGCCAGCAGCCAATCAAAAGGGCAATATGGCTACACCTTC. It specifies CASSQSKGQYGYTF.

J is TRBJ2-1 and V is TRBV10-3; D uncertain. Germline V gene lookup returns CDR1 ENHRY and CDR2 SYGVKD. V lost 3 bases, J lost 8 bases, and 8 bases lay in between. The CDR3 has 12 amino acids. CDR3 nucleotides: TGTGCCATCAGTGAATGGGAATATGAGCAGTTCTTC. It translates to CAISEWEYEQFF.

CDR3 bases: TGCGCCAGCAGCCCTACCCTTAGCGGGAGGGGGCCAGATACGCAGTATTTT. The encoded protein is CASSPTLSGRGPDTQYF. The V call is TRBV4-3, the J call TRBJ2-3, with 11 bases aligning to TRBD2. Per the germline V gene, CDR1 is LGHNA and CDR2 is YSLEER. This CDR3 region has 17 residues. V shed 4 bases and J 4 bases; nucleotides not matched to a gene: 10.

The rearrangement joins TRBV12-3 or TRBV12-4 to TRBJ1-2, with D hard to call. V was cut by 4 bases and J by 3 bases, with 15 bases left in between. This CDR3 contains 15 residues. CDR3 residues: CASSWGRVWHYGYTF. CDR3 coding DNA: TGTGCCAGCAGTTGGGGAAGGGTTTGGCACTATGGCTACACCTTC.

The V and J genes are TRBV2 and TRBJ1-5, with 7 bases identical to TRBD1. Germline CDR1 SNHLY, CDR2 FYNNEI. The CDR3 contains 15 residues. V dropped 4 bases and J dropped 1; count of bases not matched to a gene: 4. The CDR3, as DNA: TGTGCCAGCAGTGGACAGGGTACGAGCAATCAGCCCCAGCATTTT. Translation: CASSGQGTSNQPQHF.

The chain carries TRBV7-9 and TRBJ1-1; 10 bases fit TRBD1. V gave up 1 base and J gave up 3 bases; unmatched junction bases: 2. Germline values: CDR1 SEHNR, CDR2 FQNEAQ (reference sequence). The CDR3 spans 15 residues. The CDR3, as DNA: TGTGCCAGCAGCTTAGGGGACAGGGGCGACACTGAAGCTTTCTTT. It is translated as CASSLGDRGDTEAFF.

The rearrangement uses TRBV4-2 and TRBJ2-1; 9 nucleotides line up with TRBD2. Germline lookup yields CDR1 LGHNA and CDR2 YNFKEQ. J was trimmed by 5 bases and V by 1 base; bases with no gene match: 6. The CDR3 has 16 amino acids. CDR3: CASSQGMAGGDNEQFF. For the CDR3, the DNA is TGTGCCAGCAGCCAAGGGATGGCGGGGGGGGACAATGAGCAGTTCTTC.

This chain connects TRBV13 to TRBJ1-4; 8 nucleotides line up with TRBD1. Trimming took 7 bases from V and 5 from J; bases not matched to a gene: 3. Germline loops: CDR1 PRHDT, CDR2 FYEKMQ (reference sequence). This CDR3 is built from 13 residues. CDR3 nucleotides: TGTGCCAGCACCAGACAGGGGAATGAAAAACTGTTTTTT. Translated: CASTRQGNEKLFF.

The chain links TRBV5-1 to TRBJ2-1, with D possibly matching TRBD2 (6 bases). The CDR3 extends over 15 amino acids. Looked up from germline, CDR1 is SGHRS and CDR2 is YFSETQ. Trimming pared 5 bases from V and 5 bases from J, leaving 17 bases between. The CDR3 DNA reads as TGCGCCAGCAGGCCCGGAAGGGAGGTGGACAATGAGCAGTTCTTC. Translating gives CASRPGREVDNEQFF.